One sample yielded the 26 T cell receptor beta chains listed below, sequenced in a study of blood T cell repertoires in COVID-19. TCRdb's copy holds only in-frame clones and misses some; the assay was immunoSEQ multiplex PCR. Of tens of thousands of clones in the sample, around 91% are singletons; the top ten hold 7.5% to 9%. Sample: peripheral blood. Receptors were obtained from a human donor in a cohort sampled during active COVID-19.

The rearrangement links TRBV30 to TRBJ2-7, with 7 nucleotides matching TRBD2. Germline trimming cut 3 bases from V and 1 base from J; bases unmatched to any gene: 0. The germline V gene has CDR1 GTSNPN and CDR2 SVGIG (reference sequence). The CDR3 sequence is 12 residues long. CDR3 residues: CAWRGGSYEQYF. The CDR3 region has the DNA TGTGCCTGGAGGGGGGGGTCCTACGAGCAGTACTTC.

The chain has TRBV27 and TRBJ2-7; 7 nucleotides align to TRBD1. The V and J ends lost 4 bases and 0 bases, in that order; junction bases with no gene match: 6. This CDR3 is 15 amino acids long. Germline-derived CDR1 and CDR2 are MNHEY and SMNVEV (reference sequence). CDR3 nucleotide sequence: TGTGCCAGCAGTTCACCGGACAGGAGCTCCTACGAGCAGTACTTC. Translating gives CASSSPDRSSYEQYF.

This clone was seen once. The chain carries TRBV3-1 (or the pseudogene TRBV3-2) and TRBJ1-4; TRBD1 is a possible D gene (5 bases). With 1 base removed from V and 5 bases from J, the gap between germline ends came to 11 bases. The CDR3 loop spans 15 amino acids. CDR1 and CDR2 (germline): LGHDT, YNNKEL (reference sequence). The CDR3 bases are TGTGCCAGCAGCCAAGGGGGACTAAGGAATGAAAAACTGTTTTTT. As protein: CASSQGGLRNEKLFF.

This chain connects TRBV4-1 to TRBJ2-7, with D possibly TRBD2 on 5 matching bases. Looked up from germline, CDR1 is MGHRA and CDR2 is YSYEKL. V was pared by 6 bases and J by 0 bases, with 18 bases between. CDR3 length equals 16 residues. In nucleotides, the CDR3 is TGCGCCAGCAGTCGATTTCCTAGCACAAGCTCCTACGAGCAGTACTTC. Translation: CASSRFPSTSSYEQYF.

The chain carries TRBV19 and TRBJ1-1; maybe TRBD1 (5 bases). Trimming took off 7 bases at V and 3 bases at J, with 18 bases between the two ends. This CDR3 is 15 amino acids long. Per the germline V gene, CDR1 is LNHDA and CDR2 is SQIVND (reference sequence). The CDR3 here is CASINPGGLDTEAFF. As DNA, the CDR3 is TGTGCCAGTATCAATCCGGGGGGTCTGGACACTGAAGCTTTCTTT. Complete variable domain (other parts from reference TRBV19 and TRBJ1-1): DGGITQSPKYLFRKEGQNVTLSCEQNLNHDAMYWYRQDPGQGLRLIYYSQIVNDFQKGDIAEGYSVSREKKESFPLTVTSAQKNPTAFYLCASINPGGLDTEAFFGQGTRLTVV.

This chain joins TRBV28 and TRBJ1-4, with D tentatively TRBD1 (5 bases). Per germline, CDR1 MDHEN and CDR2 SYDVKM. The length of the CDR3 is 12 residues. V was cut by 7 bases and J by 14 bases, with 17 bases left in between. The CDR3 DNA follows: TGTGCCAGCACTCCCGGGGGGGAAGGTCTGTTTTTT. Amino acids: CASTPGGEGLFF.

The gene calls are TRBV27 and TRBJ2-7, with 8 bases lining up with TRBD2. Germline CDR1 reads MNHEY; CDR2 reads SMNVEV (reference sequence). The CDR3 extends over 15 amino acids. V gave up 7 bases and J gave up 1 base; unmatched junction bases: 9. The CDR3 DNA follows: TGTGCCAGCACGGGAACTAGCGGACAATCCTACGAGCAGTACTTC. Protein: CASTGTSGQSYEQYF.

The J gene is TRBJ1-1, the V gene TRBV12-3 or TRBV12-4, with a tentative D call TRBD1 (5 bases). The CDR3 loop spans 13 amino acids. V lost 6 bases to trimming and J lost 5 bases, with 13 bases between them. Here the CDR3 reads CASSTGAGTEAFF. The CDR3 DNA is TGTGCCAGCAGCACTGGCGCAGGGACTGAAGCTTTCTTT.

The rearrangement joins TRBV14 to TRBJ2-7; 7 bases map to TRBD1. Trimming at V came to 4 bases and at J to 5 bases, leaving 8 bases not matched to a gene. CDR3 length equals 14 residues. Germline assignment: CDR1 SGHDN and CDR2 FVKESK. As DNA, the CDR3 is TGTGCCAGCAGCCTGTGGGGGCAGGGGGACGAGCAGTACTTC. Its translation: CASSLWGQGDEQYF.

V is TRBV6-2 or TRBV6-3 and J is TRBJ2-7; 7 bases align to TRBD2. Germline CDR1 MNHEY, CDR2 SVGEGT. Unmatched junction bases numbered 6, after V lost 5 bases and J lost 8 bases. The CDR3 spans 12 residues. CDR3 amino acids: CASSTTSFQQYF. The CDR3 nucleotides are TGTGCCAGCAGTACGACTAGCTTCCAGCAGTACTTC.

The rearrangement joins TRBV5-1 to TRBJ2-7, with D perhaps matching TRBD2 (5 bases). The V end was cut by 6 bases, the J end by 7 bases, with 14 bases between. Per the germline V gene, CDR1 is SGHRS and CDR2 is YFSETQ. The CDR3 runs to 12 residues. The DNA of the CDR3 is TGCGCCAGCATTTCCGGGGAAGGGGAGCAGTACTTC. Encoded protein: CASISGEGEQYF.

The V call is TRBV30, the J call TRBJ1-4; D may be TRBD1 (5 bases). The CDR3 runs 15 residues. Germline V gene data show CDR1 as GTSNPN and CDR2 as SVGIG (reference sequence). Trimming shortened V by 2 bases and J by 3 bases, and 13 bases separated the two germline ends. The CDR3 loop is CAWSSQQDPNEKLFF. The CDR3, as DNA: TGTGCCTGGAGTTCACAACAGGATCCTAATGAAAAACTGTTTTTT. Variable domain in full (rest from reference TRBV30 and TRBJ1-4): SQTIHQWPATLVQPVGSPLSLECTVEGTSNPNLYWYRQAAGRGLQLLFYSVGIGQISSEVPQNLSASRPQDRQFILSSKKLLLSDSGFYLCAWSSQQDPNEKLFFGSGTQLSVL.

Concerning this clone itself: Additional DNA sequences in this sample encode the identical CDR3. This CDR3 is CASSLGDSSYEQYF. The DNA for the CDR3 is TGCGCCAGCAGCTTAGGAGATTCCTCCTACGAGCAGTACTTC. The V gene is TRBV5-1, the J gene TRBJ2-7, with no clear D. Germline CDR1 and CDR2: SGHRS and YFSETQ. The CDR3 runs to 14 residues. The germline V and J ends were trimmed by 2 bases and 0 bases, with 9 bases remaining between them.

The chain uses TRBV7-2 and TRBJ1-1; D is perhaps TRBD1 (6 bases). This CDR3 contains 18 residues. The germline CDR1 and CDR2 sequences are SGHTA and FQGNSA. Between the trimmed V and J ends, which lost 5 bases and 1 base, there was a span of 23 bases. Here the CDR3 reads CASSKPSGTNKGNTEAFF. In DNA form, the CDR3 reads TGTGCCAGCAGCAAACCAAGCGGGACAAATAAGGGGAACACTGAAGCTTTCTTT.

The chain is built from TRBV4-1 and TRBJ2-5; 9 bases align to TRBD2. CDR1 and CDR2 from the germline V gene are MGHRA and YSYEKL. This CDR3 has 14 amino acids. V lost 3 bases, J lost 5 bases, and 4 bases stayed unmatched. This CDR3 reads CASSQGTSYETQYF. CDR3 DNA sequence: TGCGCCAGCAGCCAGGGGACTAGCTACGAGACCCAGTACTTC.

The genes are TRBV6-1 and TRBJ2-5, with D perhaps matching TRBD2 (7 bases). From germline, CDR1 is MNHNS and CDR2 SASEGT. Trimming took 2 bases from V and 5 from J, leaving 18 bases between them. The CDR3 is 16 residues long. The CDR3 here is CASSELGGAAGETQYF. The CDR3 DNA is TGTGCCAGCAGTGAACTGGGGGGGGCGGCGGGGGAGACCCAGTACTTC.

The CDR3 DNA is TGTGCCAGCAGCTTGACGACAGGGCCGAACGGAAACACCATATATTTT. It encodes CASSLTTGPNGNTIYF. The V and J genes are TRBV5-4 and TRBJ1-3; TRBD1 agrees at 7 bases. Germline-derived CDR1 and CDR2 are SGHNT and YYREEE (reference sequence). The V gene end was trimmed by 1 base and the J gene end by 4 bases; junction bases not matched to a gene: 8. This CDR3 region has 16 residues.

The V call is TRBV27, the J call TRBJ1-6; tentatively, D is TRBD1 (6 bases). The CDR3 length is 15 residues. The germline V gene has CDR1 MNHEY and CDR2 SMNVEV (reference sequence). V lost 3 bases, J lost 5 bases, and 11 bases lay in between. The CDR3 DNA reads TGTGCCAGCAGTTTGAGGGGGGGTAATAATTCACCCCTCCACTTT. It codes for CASSLRGGNNSPLHF.

CDR3 residues: CASSPGTAGSYEQYF. The CDR3 bases are TGTGCCAGCAGCCCTGGGACAGCCGGGAGCTACGAGCAGTACTTC. J is TRBJ2-7 and V is TRBV7-8, with D possibly TRBD1 on 7 matching bases. The germline CDR1 and CDR2 sequences are SGHVS and FQNEAQ. The ends were cut back, 5 bases at V and 3 bases at J, with 17 bases in the middle. The CDR3 has 15 amino acids. Full variable domain (outside the CDR3, taken from reference TRBV7-8 and TRBJ2-7): GAGVSQSPRYKVAKRGQDVALRCDPISGHVSLFWYQQALGQGPEFLTYFQNEAQLDKSGLPSDRFFAERPEGSVSTLKIQRTQQEDSAVYLCASSPGTAGSYEQYFGPGTRLTVT.

V gene TRBV30 combines with J gene TRBJ1-1, with D possibly being TRBD1 (6 bases). The CDR3 is made up of 15 amino acids. Germline loops: CDR1 GTSNPN, CDR2 SVGIG (reference sequence). V lost 3 bases, J lost 6 bases, and 20 bases lay in between. CDR3 sequence: CAWSPLDRYSSEAFF. In DNA, the CDR3 is TGTGCCTGGAGCCCACTTGACAGGTATTCTTCTGAAGCTTTCTTT.

This clone was detected only once. V usage is TRBV11-2 and J usage is TRBJ1-1; 8 bases are a match to TRBD1. The germline V gene encodes CDR1 SGHAT and CDR2 FQNNGV. Losses at the gene ends were 6 bases for V and 0 bases for J; bases not matched to a gene: 18. The CDR3 covers 19 residues. CDR3 region: CASRSLRSRDRRLNTEAFF. The DNA for the CDR3 is TGTGCCAGCAGATCTCTTAGGAGCCGGGACAGGAGATTGAACACTGAAGCTTTCTTT.

For the CDR3, the DNA is TGTGCCTGGCGCCGAGGGGGACAGGGGGCGAATCAGCCCCAGCATTTT. This sequence encodes CAWRRGGQGANQPQHF. V is TRBV30 and J is TRBJ1-5; TRBD1 agrees at 12 bases. The germline CDR1 and CDR2 sequences are GTSNPN and SVGIG (reference sequence). The CDR3 runs 16 residues. The J segment lost 4 bases and the V segment lost 5 bases, leaving 9 bases of the junction unmatched.

The chain links TRBV27 to TRBJ2-7; 9 bases line up with TRBD1. V gave up 6 bases and J gave up 2 bases; unmatched junction bases: 5. This CDR3 spans 14 amino acids. Per germline, CDR1 MNHEY and CDR2 SMNVEV (reference sequence). CDR3 loop: CASRPTGGTYEQYF. CDR3 coding DNA: TGTGCCAGCAGGCCGACAGGGGGAACCTACGAGCAGTACTTC.

This chain connects TRBV7-2 to TRBJ2-7; 7 nucleotides match TRBD1. The CDR3 is 13 amino acids. Trimming cost V 5 bases and J 4 bases; bases outside gene matches: 5. The germline gives CDR1 SGHTA, CDR2 FQGNSA. The CDR3 region has the DNA TGTGCCAGCAGCCAGGGACAGACTTACGAGCAGTACTTC. Amino acids: CASSQGQTYEQYF.

This chain uses TRBV29-1 with TRBJ1-1, with D hard to call. The length of the CDR3 is 14 residues. Deletions cut 1 base from V and 0 bases from J, with 9 bases between. Germline values: CDR1 SQVTM, CDR2 ANQGSEA. CDR3 in DNA: TGCAGCGTTGAAGGGTCAGATCTGAACACTGAAGCTTTCTTT. Residues: CSVEGSDLNTEAFF.

The V and J genes are TRBV28 and TRBJ2-3; D remains unclear. V was cut by 5 bases and J by 4 bases, with 16 bases left in between. This CDR3 is built from 15 residues. From germline, CDR1 is MDHEN and CDR2 SYDVKM. The DNA for the CDR3 is TGTGCCAGCAGTCGCCCCCCCGCGTCCGCAGATACGCAGTATTTT. Translation: CASSRPPASADTQYF.